Reported below is one T cell receptor beta chain. Its antigen remains unidentified. The data derive from a study of T cell responses to AZD1222 COVID-19 vaccine. Study conclusions and caveats: Researchers report vaccine-associated CD4 TCRs spanning spike, with dominance at 160-218 and 743-854. Spike-specific TCRs gained breadth and depth after people received two AZD1222 doses.

CDR1 KGHSH and CDR2 LQKENI come from the germline V gene. V was pared by 3 bases and J by 1 base, with 2 bases of the junction left unmatched. This CDR3 comprises 14 residues. Generated by immunoSEQ multiplex PCR, the TCRdb table keeps only in-frame clones and is missing some. The data hold about 130,000 clones, with 85% to 95% observed a single time. This clonotype was obtained from an adult who received the AZD1222 COVID-19 vaccine. V usage is TRBV18 and J usage is TRBJ2-5; 7 nucleotides agree with TRBD1. Here the sequenced sample was peripheral blood, taken 28 days after the second AZD1222 dose. The CDR3 spells CASSPRDSQETQYF. The CDR3 DNA reads as TGTGCCAGCTCACCCCGGGACAGCCAAGAGACCCAGTACTTC.